This passage covers 11 T cell receptor beta chains from one sample sequenced in a study of cytomegalovirus exposure and HLA in healthy donors. The study ran its PCR with 60 Vbeta and 13 Jbeta primers. Clones were sequenced by immunoSEQ multiplex PCR, and TCRdb holds only the in-frame ones, with some missing. The listing records under 200,000 clones. The sequencing sample was made of PBMCs. The receptors were sampled from a man aged 30 to 39 in good health and CMV-seronegative.

The chain employs TRBV7-6 and TRBJ2-1; 7 nucleotides match TRBD2. The J segment lost 7 bases and the V segment lost 6 bases, leaving 9 bases of the junction unmatched. The germline CDR1 and CDR2 sequences are SGHVS and FNYEAQ. The CDR3 has 14 amino acids. The CDR3 sequence: CASSIAGSWNEQFF. The CDR3 DNA is TGTGCCAGCAGTATAGCGGGCTCTTGGAATGAGCAGTTCTTC.

This sequence joins TRBV2 and TRBJ1-1; 7 bases agree with TRBD1. Losses at the gene ends were 6 bases for V and 2 bases for J; bases not matched to a gene: 9. The germline CDR1 and CDR2 sequences are SNHLY and FYNNEI. CDR3 length: 15 amino acids. The CDR3 nucleotides read TGTGCCAGCAGCCTCAGGACAGGCCCCAACACTGAAGCTTTCTTT. It is translated as CASSLRTGPNTEAFF.

The chain uses TRBV6-5 and TRBJ1-5; the D is unclear. Trimming pared 0 bases from V and 4 bases from J, leaving 4 bases between. This CDR3 comprises 13 residues. From germline, CDR1 is MNHEY and CDR2 SVGAGI. The CDR3 loop is CASSYSPNQPQHF. The CDR3 DNA sequence: TGTGCCAGCAGTTACTCCCCTAATCAGCCCCAGCATTTT.

The V gene is TRBV5-1, the J gene TRBJ1-2, with D tentatively TRBD1 (5 bases). V lost 0 bases and J lost 3, with 9 bases in between. This CDR3 has 14 residues. Per germline, CDR1 SGHRS and CDR2 YFSETQ. This CDR3 is CASSLETGDYGYTF. The CDR3 DNA follows: TGCGCCAGCAGCTTGGAAACAGGTGACTATGGCTACACCTTC.

The chain combines TRBV6-5 with TRBJ1-6; D perhaps matches TRBD1 (6 bases). Per germline, CDR1 MNHEY and CDR2 SVGAGI. This CDR3 region has 16 residues. Trimming removed 0 bases from V and 8 bases from J, with 14 bases in between. The CDR3 protein is CASSYSRNRDDSPLHF. DNA for the CDR3: TGTGCCAGCAGTTACTCTAGGAACAGGGATGATTCACCCCTCCACTTT.

This chain connects TRBV19 to TRBJ2-4, with 11 bases that match TRBD2. This CDR3 region has 17 residues. The germline V gene encodes CDR1 LNHDA and CDR2 SQIVND (reference sequence). V shed 5 bases, J shed 0 bases, and the junction held 6 bases outside the gene matches. The CDR3 sequence is CASSPGLAVLAKNIQYF. The CDR3 DNA sequence: TGTGCCAGTAGTCCGGGACTAGCGGTGCTAGCCAAAAACATTCAGTACTTC.

The gene calls are TRBV6-6 and TRBJ2-1; 9 bases match TRBD1. Germline CDR1 is MNHNY and CDR2 is SVGAGI (reference sequence). The CDR3 spans 16 residues. V was pared by 0 bases and J by 5 bases, with 5 bases of the junction left unmatched. The CDR3, as DNA: TGTGCCAGCAGTTACTCGGGGACAGGGTGGGACAATGAGCAGTTCTTC. This encodes CASSYSGTGWDNEQFF.

This chain joins TRBV7-2 and TRBJ1-2; maybe TRBD1 (5 bases). CDR3 length equals 14 residues. The ends were cut back, 0 bases at V and 9 bases at J, with 14 bases in the middle. Germline lookup yields CDR1 SGHTA and CDR2 FQGNSA. The CDR3 nucleotides read TGTGCCAGCAGCTTAGCTCAGGCCCCAGGGAGCTACACCTTC. Translation: CASSLAQAPGSYTF.

This chain links TRBV7-2 with TRBJ2-1, with a possible D match to TRBD2 (5 bases). Germline V CDR1 and CDR2: SGHTA, FQGNSA. This CDR3 region has 14 residues. V was clipped by 5 bases and J by 0 bases, with 8 bases between them. The CDR3 coding sequence is TGTGCCAGCAGCACCACTAGCTCCTACAATGAGCAGTTCTTC. Its translation is CASSTTSSYNEQFF.

Concerning this clone: The same CDR3 arises from other DNA sequences in this sample as well. This chain uses TRBV29-1 with TRBJ1-2; D possibly corresponds to TRBD1 (5 bases). V was shortened by 4 bases and J by 3 bases, with 18 bases between the two germline ends. CDR1 and CDR2 from the germline V gene are SQVTM and ANQGSEA. The CDR3 covers 15 residues. This chain's CDR3 is CSVARIRRDDYGYTF. In DNA form, the CDR3 reads TGCAGCGTTGCACGTATTAGGAGGGACGACTATGGCTACACCTTC.

For this clone: Other DNA sequences of this sample code for an identical CDR3. This chain joins TRBV5-1 and TRBJ2-1, with TRBD1 identical over 9 bases. This CDR3 is 15 amino acids long. Germline CDR1 SGHRS, CDR2 YFSETQ. V gave up 2 bases and J gave up 2 bases; unmatched junction bases: 2. CDR3 region: CASSFGTGPYNEQFF. CDR3 sequence (DNA): TGCGCCAGCAGCTTTGGGACAGGGCCCTACAATGAGCAGTTCTTC.